The 15 T cell receptor beta chains in this list originate from one sample, sequenced in a study of blood T cell repertoires in COVID-19. The method was immunoSEQ multiplex PCR; TCRdb's version includes in-frame clones alone and lacks a portion of them. The sample has about 410,000 clones, 86% seen once. Sequencing was carried out using peripheral blood. The origin of the receptors is a woman in her twenties or thirties with active or convalescent COVID-19.

The rearrangement links TRBV12-3 or TRBV12-4 to TRBJ2-3; 7 bases are a match to TRBD1. V trimming: 4 bases; J trimming: 13 bases; junction bases outside the gene matches: 8. The CDR3 consists of 12 residues. The CDR3: CASSSGQPMKYF. Here the CDR3 DNA reads TGTGCCAGCAGTTCGGGACAGCCTATGAAGTATTTT.

The rearrangement joins TRBV7-9 to TRBJ1-3; the match to TRBD1 covers 7 bases. The CDR3 spans 16 residues. V shed 4 bases and J 0 bases; nucleotides not matched to a gene: 6. The germline V gene has CDR1 SEHNR and CDR2 FQNEAQ (reference sequence). CDR3 sequence reads: CASSYTRGYSGNTIYF. CDR3 DNA sequence: TGTGCCAGCAGCTATACCAGGGGGTACTCTGGAAACACCATATATTTT.

This clone is a singleton in its sample. For the CDR3, the DNA is TGCGCCAGCAGTTACTTGAGGGCTAGCGGGGGGGTGGATGAGCAGTTCTTC. It codes for CASSYLRASGGVDEQFF. This sequence joins TRBV4-1 and TRBJ2-1; 12 bases line up with TRBD2. CDR3 length: 17 amino acids. V shed 6 bases and J 8 bases; nucleotides not matched to a gene: 14. Germline V CDR1 and CDR2: MGHRA, YSYEKL.

A word on this clone: Other DNA sequences within the sample encode an identical CDR3. The V call is TRBV6-5, the J call TRBJ1-6; 7 positions agree with TRBD1. Trimming cost V 6 bases and J 5 bases; bases outside gene matches: 4. CDR1 and CDR2 from the germline V gene are MNHEY and SVGAGI. The CDR3 spans 14 residues. The CDR3 is CASRGTANNSPLHF. The CDR3 nucleotides are TGTGCCAGCAGAGGGACAGCGAATAATTCACCCCTCCACTTT.

The chain links TRBV15 to TRBJ2-5, with 13 bases identical to TRBD2. Trimming at V came to 5 bases and at J to 3 bases, leaving 6 bases not matched to a gene. This CDR3 contains 16 residues. Per the germline V gene, CDR1 is LNHNV and CDR2 is YYDKDF (reference sequence). The CDR3 region has the DNA TGTGCCACCAGCGGTAGGACTAGCGGGAGAAAAGAGACCCAGTACTTC. Protein product: CATSGRTSGRKETQYF.

The rearrangement links TRBV20-1 to TRBJ1-2; the D gene is possibly TRBD1 (6 bases). Germline V lookup: CDR1 DFQATT, CDR2 SNEGSKA (reference sequence). There are 11 residues in the CDR3. Between the trimmed V and J ends, which lost 6 bases and 6 bases, there was a span of 11 bases. The CDR3 DNA reads as TGCAGTGCCACGAGGGGGAATGGCTACACCTTC. This codes for CSATRGNGYTF.

The chain has TRBV25-1 and TRBJ1-2, with 8 bases aligning to TRBD1. Per germline, CDR1 MGHDK and CDR2 SYGVNS. CDR3 length equals 16 residues. Losses at the gene ends were 2 bases for V and 5 bases for J; bases not matched to a gene: 10. The CDR3 coding sequence is TGTGCCAGCAGTGAAGACGTACAGACAGGGGTTTATGGCTACACCTTC. Protein: CASSEDVQTGVYGYTF.

The chain is built from TRBV19 and TRBJ2-4; 8 nucleotides line up with TRBD1. The germline gives CDR1 LNHDA, CDR2 SQIVND (reference sequence). The CDR3 has 14 residues. The V and J ends lost 7 bases and 9 bases, in that order; junction bases with no gene match: 11. CDR3: CASTDRTGLGIQYF. DNA for the CDR3: TGTGCCAGTACCGATAGGACAGGGCTGGGCATTCAGTACTTC. Complete variable domain (other parts from reference TRBV19 and TRBJ2-4): DGGITQSPKYLFRKEGQNVTLSCEQNLNHDAMYWYRQDPGQGLRLIYYSQIVNDFQKGDIAEGYSVSREKKESFPLTVTSAQKNPTAFYLCASTDRTGLGIQYFGAGTRLSVL.

This chain uses TRBV15 with TRBJ2-2; D remains unclear. Trimming cost V 0 bases and J 7 bases, with 3 bases left between them. Germline CDR1 is LNHNV and CDR2 is YYDKDF (reference sequence). The CDR3 has 12 residues. The CDR3 DNA reads TGTGCCACCAGCAGAGACGTCGGGGAGCTGTTTTTT. Its protein product is CATSRDVGELFF. Filled out from reference TRBV15 and TRBJ2-2, the complete variable domain reads DAMVIQNPRYQVTQFGKPVTLSCSQTLNHNVMYWYQQKSSQAPKLLFHYYDKDFNNEADTPDNFQSRRPNTSFCFLDIRSPGLGDTAMYLCATSRDVGELFFGEGSRLTVL.

V and J are TRBV7-9 and TRBJ1-2, with TRBD1 identical over 10 bases. CDR1 and CDR2 from the germline V gene are SEHNR and FQNEAQ (reference sequence). The CDR3 length is 15 residues. J lost 6 bases, V lost 1 base, and 5 bases had no gene match. The CDR3 nucleotides are TGTGCCAGCAGCTTAGAGACAGGGGGCGGCGATGGCTACACCTTC. It encodes CASSLETGGGDGYTF.

This clone occurred once. The rearrangement joins TRBV14 to TRBJ2-2; TRBD1 agrees at 9 bases. The CDR3 is 15 residues long. Germline V gene sequence: CDR1 SGHDN, CDR2 FVKESK. V was pared by 7 bases and J by 2 bases, with 5 bases of the junction left unmatched. DNA for the CDR3: TGTGCCAGCACTCTGGGACAGGGAAACACCGGGGAGCTGTTTTTT. This translates into CASTLGQGNTGELFF.

The chain couples TRBV6-1 to TRBJ2-5; D unclear. Per germline, CDR1 MNHNS and CDR2 SASEGT. Between the trimmed V and J ends, which lost 2 bases and 5 bases, there was a span of 6 bases. The CDR3 consists of 12 residues. In DNA, the CDR3 is TGTGCCAGCAGTGAACGCGCGGAGACCCAGTACTTC. Translation gives CASSERAETQYF.

This chain uses TRBV18 with TRBJ1-2; D possibly corresponds to TRBD1 (5 bases). The CDR3 length is 15 residues. CDR1 is KGHSH and CDR2 is LQKENI in the germline V gene. Trimming removed 6 bases at V and 2 bases at J, with 16 bases between. The DNA for the CDR3 is TGTGCCAGCTCGCCCTCTTCTGGGGGGAACTATGGCTACACCTTC. Translating it yields CASSPSSGGNYGYTF.

V and J are TRBV27 and TRBJ1-4, with unresolved D. Germline V gene lookup returns CDR1 MNHEY and CDR2 SMNVEV (reference sequence). The V end lost 0 bases, the J end lost 0 bases, and 8 bases lay between the germline ends. The CDR3 contains 16 residues. The CDR3 reads CASSLSGRATNEKLFF. CDR3 DNA sequence: TGTGCCAGCAGTTTATCCGGGAGGGCAACTAATGAAAAACTGTTTTTT.

CDR3 sequence: CASRITAFQETQYF. The CDR3 DNA sequence: TGTGCCAGCAGGATCACAGCATTCCAAGAGACCCAGTACTTC. The chain couples TRBV5-8 to TRBJ2-5, with no clear D. The CDR3 runs to 14 residues. Germline V gives CDR1 SGHTS, CDR2 YDEGEE. V was clipped by 5 bases and J by 1 base, with 12 bases between them.